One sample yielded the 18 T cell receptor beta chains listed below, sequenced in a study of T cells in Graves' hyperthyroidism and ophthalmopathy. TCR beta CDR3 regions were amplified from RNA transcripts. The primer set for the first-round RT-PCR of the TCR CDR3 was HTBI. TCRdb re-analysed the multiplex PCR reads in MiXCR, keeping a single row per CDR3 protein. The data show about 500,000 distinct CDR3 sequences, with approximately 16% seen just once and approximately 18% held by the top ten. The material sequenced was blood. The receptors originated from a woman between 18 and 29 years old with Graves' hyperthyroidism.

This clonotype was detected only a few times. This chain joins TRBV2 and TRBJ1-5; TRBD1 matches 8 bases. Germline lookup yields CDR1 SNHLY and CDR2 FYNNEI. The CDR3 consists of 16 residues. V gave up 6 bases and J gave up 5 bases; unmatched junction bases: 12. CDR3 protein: CASRPGQGKLDQPQHF. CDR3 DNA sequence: TGTGCCAGCAGGCCCGGACAGGGAAAATTGGATCAGCCCCAGCATTTT. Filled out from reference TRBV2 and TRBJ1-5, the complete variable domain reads EPEVTQTPSHQVTQMGQEVILRCVPISNHLYFYWYRQILGQKVEFLVSFYNNEISEKSEIFDDQFSVERPDGSNFTLKIRSTKLEDSAMYFCASRPGQGKLDQPQHFGDGTRLSIL.

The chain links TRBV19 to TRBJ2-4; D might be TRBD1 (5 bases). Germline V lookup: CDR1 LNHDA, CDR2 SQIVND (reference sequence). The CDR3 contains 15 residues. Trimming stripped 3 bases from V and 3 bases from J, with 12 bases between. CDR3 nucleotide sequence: TGTGCCAGTAGTATCAGGGCATTTGACAAAAACATTCAGTACTTC. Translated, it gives CASSIRAFDKNIQYF.

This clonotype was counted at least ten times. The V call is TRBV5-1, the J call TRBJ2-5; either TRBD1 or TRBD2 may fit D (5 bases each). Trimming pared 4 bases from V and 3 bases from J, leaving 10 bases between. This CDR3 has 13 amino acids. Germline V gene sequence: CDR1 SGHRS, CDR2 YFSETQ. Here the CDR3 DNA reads TGCGCCAGCAGCCCGGGGACCAAAGAGACCCAGTACTTC. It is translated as CASSPGTKETQYF.

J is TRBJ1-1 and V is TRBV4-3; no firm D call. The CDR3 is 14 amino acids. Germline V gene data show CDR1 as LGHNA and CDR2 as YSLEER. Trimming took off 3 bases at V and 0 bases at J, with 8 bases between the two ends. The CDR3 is CASSQTPLNTEAFF. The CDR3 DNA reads TGCGCCAGCAGCCAGACACCTTTGAACACTGAAGCTTTCTTT.

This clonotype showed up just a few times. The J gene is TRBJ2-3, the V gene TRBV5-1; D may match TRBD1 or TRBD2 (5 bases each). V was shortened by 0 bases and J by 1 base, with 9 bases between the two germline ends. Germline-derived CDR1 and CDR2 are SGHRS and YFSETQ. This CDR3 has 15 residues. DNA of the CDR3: TGCGCCAGCAGCTTGGTCGGGGACCGCACAGATACGCAGTATTTT. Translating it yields CASSLVGDRTDTQYF.

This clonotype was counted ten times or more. CDR3 region: CASSYSRLTAGEQFF. The CDR3, as DNA: TGTGCCAGCAGTTACTCTAGGCTCACAGCAGGTGAGCAGTTCTTC. The chain employs TRBV6-6 and TRBJ2-1; D is uncertain. This CDR3 spans 15 amino acids. Looked up from germline, CDR1 is MNHNY and CDR2 is SVGAGI (reference sequence). V was cut by 0 bases and J by 9 bases, with 15 bases left in between.

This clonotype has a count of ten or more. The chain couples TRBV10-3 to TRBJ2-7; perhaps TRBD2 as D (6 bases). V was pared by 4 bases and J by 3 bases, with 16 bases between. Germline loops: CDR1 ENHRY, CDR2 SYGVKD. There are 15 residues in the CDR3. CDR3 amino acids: CAISGAAGTIYEQYF. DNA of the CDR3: TGTGCCATCAGTGGGGCTGCGGGGACGATCTACGAGCAGTACTTC.

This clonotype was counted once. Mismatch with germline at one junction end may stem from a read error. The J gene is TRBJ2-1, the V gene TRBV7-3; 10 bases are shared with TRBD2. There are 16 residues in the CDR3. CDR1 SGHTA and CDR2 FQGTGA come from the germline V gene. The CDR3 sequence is CASSVLSGGSYNEQLF. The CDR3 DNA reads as TGTGCCAGCAGCGTCCTTAGCGGGGGGTCCTACAATGAGCAGCTCTTC.

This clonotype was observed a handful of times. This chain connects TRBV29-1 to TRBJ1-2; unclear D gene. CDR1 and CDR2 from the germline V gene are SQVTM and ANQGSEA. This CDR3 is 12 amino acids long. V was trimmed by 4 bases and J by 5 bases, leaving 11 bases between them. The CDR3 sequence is CSVVAGLYGYTF. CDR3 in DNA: TGCAGCGTTGTAGCCGGACTATATGGCTACACCTTC.

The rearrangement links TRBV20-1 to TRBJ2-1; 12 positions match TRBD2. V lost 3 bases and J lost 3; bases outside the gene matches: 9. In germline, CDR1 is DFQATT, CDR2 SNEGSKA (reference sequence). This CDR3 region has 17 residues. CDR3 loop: CSASAPSGGANYNEQFF. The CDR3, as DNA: TGCAGTGCTAGCGCACCTAGCGGGGGGGCAAACTACAATGAGCAGTTCTTC.

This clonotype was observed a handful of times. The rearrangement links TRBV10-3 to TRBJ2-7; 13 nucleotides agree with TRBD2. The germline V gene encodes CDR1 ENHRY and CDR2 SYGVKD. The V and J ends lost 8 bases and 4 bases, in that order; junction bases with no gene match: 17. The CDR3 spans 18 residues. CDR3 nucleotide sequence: TGTGCCATCTCGAACCCCATCGGACTAGCGGGAGATGGATACGAGCAGTACTTC. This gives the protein CAISNPIGLAGDGYEQYF.

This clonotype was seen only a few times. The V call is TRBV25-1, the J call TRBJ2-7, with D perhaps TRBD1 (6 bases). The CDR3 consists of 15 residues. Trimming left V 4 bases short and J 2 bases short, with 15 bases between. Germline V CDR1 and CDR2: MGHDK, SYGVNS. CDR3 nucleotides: TGTGCCAGCAGTGGCGCTCCAGGGGATCCCTACGAGCAGTACTTC. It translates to CASSGAPGDPYEQYF.

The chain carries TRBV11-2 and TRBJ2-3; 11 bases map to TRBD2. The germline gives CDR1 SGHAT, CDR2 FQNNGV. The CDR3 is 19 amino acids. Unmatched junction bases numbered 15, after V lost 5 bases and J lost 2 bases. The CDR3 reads CASSEPEPGLAAFTDTQYF. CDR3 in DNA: TGTGCCAGCAGCGAACCAGAACCGGGACTAGCGGCTTTCACAGATACGCAGTATTTT.

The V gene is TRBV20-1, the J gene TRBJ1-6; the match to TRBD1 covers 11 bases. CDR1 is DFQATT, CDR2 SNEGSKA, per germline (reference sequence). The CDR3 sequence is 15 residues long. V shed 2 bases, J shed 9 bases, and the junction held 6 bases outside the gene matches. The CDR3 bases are TGCAGTGCTAGACGGAGGACAGGGGGCCTTTCACCCCTCCACTTT. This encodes CSARRRTGGLSPLHF.

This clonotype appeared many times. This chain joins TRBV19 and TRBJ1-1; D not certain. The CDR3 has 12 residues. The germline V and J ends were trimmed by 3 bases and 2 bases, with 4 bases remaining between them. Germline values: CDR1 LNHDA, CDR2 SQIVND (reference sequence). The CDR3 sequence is CASSIGNTEAFF. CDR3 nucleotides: TGTGCCAGTAGTATCGGTAACACTGAAGCTTTCTTT.

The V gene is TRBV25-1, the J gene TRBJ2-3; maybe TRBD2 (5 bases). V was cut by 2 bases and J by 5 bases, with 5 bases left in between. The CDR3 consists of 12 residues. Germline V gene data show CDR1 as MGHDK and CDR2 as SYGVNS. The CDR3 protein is CASSEGRDTQYF. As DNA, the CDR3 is TGTGCCAGCAGTGAAGGGAGAGATACGCAGTATTTT.

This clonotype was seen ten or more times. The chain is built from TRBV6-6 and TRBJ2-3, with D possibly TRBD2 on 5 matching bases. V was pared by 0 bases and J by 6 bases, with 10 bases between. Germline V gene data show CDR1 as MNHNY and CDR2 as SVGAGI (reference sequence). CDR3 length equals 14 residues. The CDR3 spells CASSYSTTGDTQYF. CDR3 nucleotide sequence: TGTGCCAGCAGTTACTCAACAACGGGGGATACGCAGTATTTT.

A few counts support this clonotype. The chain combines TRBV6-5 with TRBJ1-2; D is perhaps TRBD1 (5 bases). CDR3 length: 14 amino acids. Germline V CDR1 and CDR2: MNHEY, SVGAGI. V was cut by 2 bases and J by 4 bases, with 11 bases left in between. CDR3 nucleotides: TGTGCCAGCAGTTACCTGGGGCTAGGCTATGGCTACACCTTC. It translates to CASSYLGLGYGYTF.